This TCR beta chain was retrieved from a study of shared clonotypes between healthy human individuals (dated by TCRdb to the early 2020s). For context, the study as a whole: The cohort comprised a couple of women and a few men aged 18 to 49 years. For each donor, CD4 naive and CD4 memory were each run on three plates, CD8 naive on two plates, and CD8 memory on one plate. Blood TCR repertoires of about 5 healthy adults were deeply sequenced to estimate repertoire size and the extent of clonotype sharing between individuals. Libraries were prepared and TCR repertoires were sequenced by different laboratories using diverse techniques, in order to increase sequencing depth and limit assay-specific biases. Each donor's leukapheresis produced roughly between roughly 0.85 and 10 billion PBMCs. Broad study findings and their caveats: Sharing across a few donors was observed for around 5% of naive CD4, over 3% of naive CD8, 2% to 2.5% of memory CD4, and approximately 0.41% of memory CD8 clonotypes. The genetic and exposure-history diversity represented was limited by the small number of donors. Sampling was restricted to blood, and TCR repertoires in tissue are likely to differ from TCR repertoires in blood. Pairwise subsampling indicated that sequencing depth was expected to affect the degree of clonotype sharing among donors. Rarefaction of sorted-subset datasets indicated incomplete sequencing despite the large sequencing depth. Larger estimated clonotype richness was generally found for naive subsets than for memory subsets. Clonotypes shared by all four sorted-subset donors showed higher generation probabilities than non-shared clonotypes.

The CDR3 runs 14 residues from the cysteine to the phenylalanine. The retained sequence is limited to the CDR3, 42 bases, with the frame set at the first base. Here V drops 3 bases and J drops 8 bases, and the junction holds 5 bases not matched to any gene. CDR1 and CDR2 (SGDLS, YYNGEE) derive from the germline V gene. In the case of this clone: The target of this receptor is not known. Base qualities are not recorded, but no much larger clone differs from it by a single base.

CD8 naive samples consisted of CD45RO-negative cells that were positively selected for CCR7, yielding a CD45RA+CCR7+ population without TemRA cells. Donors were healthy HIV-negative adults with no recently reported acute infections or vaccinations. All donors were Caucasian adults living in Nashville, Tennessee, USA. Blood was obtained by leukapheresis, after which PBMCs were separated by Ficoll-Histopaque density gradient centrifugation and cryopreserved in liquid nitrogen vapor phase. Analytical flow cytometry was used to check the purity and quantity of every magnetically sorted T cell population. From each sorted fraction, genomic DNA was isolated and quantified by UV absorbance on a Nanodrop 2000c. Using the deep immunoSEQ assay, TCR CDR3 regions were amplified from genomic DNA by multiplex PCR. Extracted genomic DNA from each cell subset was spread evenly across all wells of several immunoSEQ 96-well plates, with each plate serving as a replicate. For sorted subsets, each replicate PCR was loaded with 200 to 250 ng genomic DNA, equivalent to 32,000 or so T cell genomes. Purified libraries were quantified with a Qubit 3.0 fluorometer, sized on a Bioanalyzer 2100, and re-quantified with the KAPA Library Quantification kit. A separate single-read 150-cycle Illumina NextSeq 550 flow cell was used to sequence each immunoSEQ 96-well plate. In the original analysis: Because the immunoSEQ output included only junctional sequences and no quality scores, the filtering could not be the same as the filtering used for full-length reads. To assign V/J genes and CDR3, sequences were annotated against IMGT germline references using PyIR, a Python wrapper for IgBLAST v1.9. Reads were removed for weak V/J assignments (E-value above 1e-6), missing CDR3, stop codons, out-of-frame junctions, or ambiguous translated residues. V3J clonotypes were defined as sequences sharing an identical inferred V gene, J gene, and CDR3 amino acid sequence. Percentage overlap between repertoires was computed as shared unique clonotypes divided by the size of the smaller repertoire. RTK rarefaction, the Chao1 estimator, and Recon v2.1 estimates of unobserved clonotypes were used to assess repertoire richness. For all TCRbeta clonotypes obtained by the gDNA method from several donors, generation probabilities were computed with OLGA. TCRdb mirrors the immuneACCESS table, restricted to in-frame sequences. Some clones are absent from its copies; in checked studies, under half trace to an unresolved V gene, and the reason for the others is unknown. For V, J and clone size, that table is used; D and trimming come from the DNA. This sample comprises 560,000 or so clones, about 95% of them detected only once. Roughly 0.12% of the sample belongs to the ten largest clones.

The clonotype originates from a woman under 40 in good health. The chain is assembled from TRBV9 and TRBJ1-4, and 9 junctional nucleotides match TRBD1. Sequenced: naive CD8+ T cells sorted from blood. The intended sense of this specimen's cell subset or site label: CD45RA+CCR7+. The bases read TGTGCCAGCAGCGGCCTGGACAGGGGCGAAAAACTGTTTTTT. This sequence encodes CASSGLDRGEKLFF.